This is a list of T cell receptor beta chains from one sample in a study of T cells after somatic rescue of genetic block. Produced via immunoSEQ multiplex PCR; TCRdb's table is partial and in-frame only. The repertoire consists of around 52,000 clones, with approximately 96% occurring once and the leading ten covering roughly 0.077%. Source material: peripheral blood mononuclear cells (PBMCs). The receptor source for this set is a child under two years old. CDR3s include the opening cysteine and the closing phenylalanine or tryptophan. Fields, in order: clone size, D gene, V gene, J gene, CDR3 protein, CDR3 DNA. A D gene is named only where the DNA matches it firmly. Clone size is not always given. Where it is, it says once, few, many or a class for expanded clones.

size: .
D: .
V: TRBV2
J: TRBJ2-3
CDR3: CASKSLASTDTQYF
DNA: TGTGCCAGCAAGTCGCTAGCCTCCACAGATACGCAGTATTTT

size: .
D: .
V: TRBV2
J: TRBJ1-4
CDR3: CASRQVEKLFF
DNA: TGTGCCAGCAGACAGGTTGAAAAACTGTTTTTT

size: .
D: TRBD1
V: TRBV9
J: TRBJ2-2
CDR3: CASSPLTGDTGELFF
DNA: TGTGCCAGCAGCCCCCTGACAGGGGACACCGGGGAGCTGTTTTTT

size: few
D: .
V: TRBV9
J: TRBJ2-1
CDR3: CASSVGAGDARRFF
DNA: TGTGCCAGCAGCGTAGGGGCAGGGGATGCTCGGCGGTTCTTC

size: .
D: TRBD2
V: TRBV7-9
J: TRBJ2-7
CDR3: CASSLVREGSSYEQYF
DNA: TGTGCCAGCAGCTTGGTGCGGGAGGGGAGCTCCTACGAGCAGTACTTC

size: .
D: .
V: TRBV25-1
J: TRBJ1-6
CDR3: CASSERGFNSPLHF
DNA: TGTGCCAGCAGTGAACGGGGCTTTAATTCACCCCTCCACTTT

size: .
D: TRBD1
V: TRBV10-3
J: TRBJ2-5
CDR3: CAISEQGQETQYF
DNA: TGTGCCATCAGTGAACAGGGGCAAGAGACCCAGTACTTC

size: .
D: TRBD1
V: TRBV23-1
J: TRBJ2-3
CDR3: CASSQSTGSTDTQYF
DNA: TGCGCCAGCAGTCAATCGACAGGGAGCACAGATACGCAGTATTTT

size: .
D: .
V: TRBV5-4
J: TRBJ2-5
CDR3: CASSLDLYQETQYF
DNA: TGTGCCAGCAGCTTGGACCTGTACCAAGAGACCCAGTACTTC

size: .
D: .
V: TRBV28
J: TRBJ1-1
CDR3: CASSLLPNTEAFF
DNA: TGTGCCAGCAGTTTGCTTCCGAACACTGAAGCTTTCTTT

size: .
D: .
V: TRBV19
J: TRBJ2-4
CDR3: CASSSPSNIQYF
DNA: TGTGCCAGTAGTAGCCCCAGTAACATTCAGTACTTC

size: .
D: .
V: TRBV29-1
J: TRBJ2-2
CDR3: CSVEGAGGANTGELFF
DNA: TGCAGCGTTGAAGGGGCAGGGGGGGCCAACACCGGGGAGCTGTTTTTT

size: .
D: .
V: TRBV19
J: TRBJ2-5
CDR3: CASSMDNQETQYF
DNA: TGTGCCAGTAGTATGGACAACCAAGAGACCCAGTACTTC

size: .
D: TRBD1
V: TRBV28
J: TRBJ2-5
CDR3: CASSWDREETQYF
DNA: TGTGCCAGCAGTTGGGACAGGGAGGAGACCCAGTACTTC

size: .
D: TRBD2
V: TRBV9
J: TRBJ2-1
CDR3: CASSPTSGRDNEQFF
DNA: TGTGCCAGCAGCCCCACTAGCGGGAGGGACAATGAGCAGTTCTTC

size: few
D: .
V: TRBV28
J: TRBJ1-2
CDR3: CASSRLNGYTF
DNA: TGTGCCAGCAGCCGCCTCAATGGCTACACCTTC

size: .
D: .
V: TRBV2
J: TRBJ1-2
CDR3: CASSEALRVNYGYTF
DNA: TGTGCCAGCAGTGAAGCGCTTCGGGTTAACTATGGCTACACCTTC

size: .
D: .
V: TRBV7-2
J: TRBJ2-1
CDR3: CASSLFTTKNEQFF
DNA: TGTGCCAGCAGCTTATTCACGACTAAAAATGAGCAGTTCTTC

size: .
D: .
V: TRBV19
J: TRBJ2-7
CDR3: CASSIAGTTYEQYF
DNA: TGTGCCAGTAGTATCGCCGGGACAACCTACGAGCAGTACTTC

size: .
D: TRBD1
V: TRBV7-6
J: TRBJ2-7
CDR3: CASSLSRDRSYEQYF
DNA: TGTGCCAGCAGCTTATCTAGGGACAGGTCCTACGAGCAGTACTTC

size: .
D: .
V: TRBV6-1
J: TRBJ1-5
CDR3: CASSETGLYSNQPQHF
DNA: TGTGCCAGCAGTGAAACCGGGCTCTATAGCAATCAGCCCCAGCATTTT

size: .
D: .
V: TRBV5-1
J: TRBJ2-2
CDR3: CASSLLGLPNTGELFF
DNA: TGCGCCAGCAGCTTGCTGGGACTCCCGAACACCGGGGAGCTGTTTTTT

size: .
D: .
V: TRBV27
J: TRBJ1-1
CDR3: CASSLSDNTEAFF
DNA: TGTGCCAGCAGTTTATCGGACAACACTGAAGCTTTCTTT

size: .
D: TRBD2
V: TRBV9
J: TRBJ2-1
CDR3: CASSVGSGSYNEQFF
DNA: TGTGCCAGCAGCGTGGGTAGCGGGTCCTACAATGAGCAGTTCTTC

size: .
D: .
V: TRBV5-1
J: TRBJ1-2
CDR3: CASSLRGRQGYTF
DNA: TGCGCCAGCAGCTTACGAGGGCGGCAGGGCTACACCTTC

size: .
D: .
V: TRBV6-5
J: TRBJ1-4
CDR3: CASSYRATNEKLFF
DNA: TGTGCCAGCAGTTACAGGGCGACTAATGAAAAACTGTTTTTT

size: .
D: .
V: TRBV5-6
J: TRBJ2-1
CDR3: CASSFGSSYNEQFF
DNA: TGTGCCAGCAGCTTCGGGAGCTCCTACAATGAGCAGTTCTTC

size: .
D: TRBD2
V: TRBV5-1
J: TRBJ2-7
CDR3: CASSLAYGGAGVLREQYF
DNA: TGCGCCAGCAGCTTGGCCTACGGCGGAGCGGGAGTTCTTCGGGAGCAGTACTTC

size: .
D: .
V: TRBV16
J: TRBJ2-4
CDR3: CASSQSMVGEGRTKNIQYF
DNA: TGTGCCAGCAGCCAATCGATGGTGGGAGAGGGGAGAACCAAAAACATTCAGTACTTC

size: few
D: TRBD2
V: TRBV28
J: TRBJ2-2
CDR3: CASRLAGDTGELFF
DNA: TGTGCCAGCAGACTAGCGGGAGACACCGGGGAGCTGTTTTTT

size: .
D: .
V: TRBV5-6
J: TRBJ2-1
CDR3: CASSLVKVEQFF
DNA: TGTGCCAGCAGCTTGGTTAAGGTTGAGCAGTTCTTC

size: .
D: .
V: TRBV28
J: TRBJ1-1
CDR3: CATLRATEAFF
DNA: TGTGCCACTCTCCGGGCCACTGAAGCTTTCTTT

size: once
D: TRBD1
V: TRBV5-4
J: TRBJ1-2
CDR3: CASSPRDRDGYTF
DNA: TGTGCCAGCAGCCCTCGGGACAGGGATGGCTACACCTTC

size: .
D: TRBD1
V: TRBV6-5
J: TRBJ2-2
CDR3: CASRTGKGTGELFF
DNA: TGTGCCAGCAGGACAGGGAAGGGCACCGGGGAGCTGTTTTTT

size: .
D: .
V: TRBV6-1
J: TRBJ2-7
CDR3: CASSTGTLTDYEQYF
DNA: TGTGCCAGCAGCACCGGGACACTTACAGACTACGAGCAGTACTTC

size: .
D: TRBD2
V: TRBV27
J: TRBJ2-7
CDR3: CASSWTSGSYEQYF
DNA: TGTGCCAGCAGTTGGACTAGCGGCTCCTACGAGCAGTACTTC

size: .
D: TRBD1
V: TRBV5-8
J: TRBJ2-2
CDR3: CASRAKDRGSGELFF
DNA: TGTGCCAGCAGAGCCAAGGACAGGGGCTCCGGGGAGCTGTTTTTT

size: once
D: TRBD1
V: TRBV10-3
J: TRBJ2-3
CDR3: CAISGQGTGNTQYF
DNA: TGTGCCATCAGCGGACAGGGCACAGGGAATACGCAGTATTTT

size: .
D: TRBD2
V: TRBV6-5
J: TRBJ2-7
CDR3: CASSSSGSYEQYF
DNA: TGTGCCAGCAGTTCTAGCGGCTCCTACGAGCAGTACTTC

size: .
D: .
V: TRBV28
J: TRBJ2-2
CDR3: CASSPRQVTGELFF
DNA: TGTGCCAGCAGTCCACGACAGGTCACCGGGGAGCTGTTTTTT

size: .
D: TRBD2
V: TRBV7-9
J: TRBJ2-1
CDR3: CASSQPLAGEWDNEQFF
DNA: TGTGCCAGCAGCCAGCCCCTAGCGGGAGAGTGGGACAATGAGCAGTTCTTC